These 26 T cell receptor beta chains came from one sample sequenced in a study of control samples from healthy donors and cancer patients. The repertoire was sequenced with immunoSEQ multiplex PCR; TCRdb's copy has only in-frame clones and lacks some. The sample comprises approximately 83,000 clones, over 85% of which are singletons, and nearly 1.5% rests with the top ten. The sample comprised blood. These receptors originate from a woman under 40 in good health.

The rearrangement uses TRBV7-8 and TRBJ2-7, with D hard to call. Trimming left V 1 base short and J 3 bases short, with 10 bases between. CDR3 size: 14 residues. CDR1 and CDR2 from the germline V gene are SGHVS and FQNEAQ. CDR3: CASSLGDLRYEQYF. In nucleotides, the CDR3 is TGTGCCAGCAGCTTAGGAGACCTACGCTACGAGCAGTACTTC. The entire variable domain, with the rest obtained from reference TRBV7-8 and TRBJ2-7, is as follows: GAGVSQSPRYKVAKRGQDVALRCDPISGHVSLFWYQQALGQGPEFLTYFQNEAQLDKSGLPSDRFFAERPEGSVSTLKIQRTQQEDSAVYLCASSLGDLRYEQYFGPGTRLTVT.

The chain couples TRBV6-5 to TRBJ1-1; perhaps TRBD1 as D (6 bases). Germline V gene sequence: CDR1 MNHEY, CDR2 SVGAGI. The CDR3 is made up of 15 amino acids. Trimming took 1 base from V and 0 from J, leaving 9 bases between them. As DNA, the CDR3 is TGTGCCAGCAGTTACTTGGGACACCTGAACACTGAAGCTTTCTTT. The encoded protein is CASSYLGHLNTEAFF.

The chain has TRBV12-3 or TRBV12-4 and TRBJ1-2, with 7 bases fitting TRBD1. The CDR3 extends over 13 amino acids. The V gene end was trimmed by 6 bases and the J gene end by 7 bases; junction bases not matched to a gene: 8. The CDR3 here is CASSGTVSGGYTF. CDR3 nucleotide sequence: TGTGCCAGCAGCGGGACAGTGTCCGGTGGCTACACCTTC.

The chain uses TRBV9 and TRBJ2-3; D gene ambiguous. The CDR3 is made up of 14 amino acids. Per the germline V gene, CDR1 is SGDLS and CDR2 is YYNGEE. Trimming pared 4 bases from V and 2 bases from J, leaving 11 bases between. Here the CDR3 DNA reads TGTGCCAGCAGCCCCAGGCAGTTCACAGATACGCAGTATTTT. It specifies CASSPRQFTDTQYF. Based on the CDR3 plus reference TRBV9 and TRBJ2-3, the full variable domain is DSGVTQTPKHLITATGQRVTLRCSPRSGDLSVYWYQQSLDQGLQFLIQYYNGEERAKGNILERFSAQQFPDLHSELNLSSLELGDSALYFCASSPRQFTDTQYFGPGTRLTVL.

J is TRBJ2-1 and V is TRBV6-1; D remains ambiguous. CDR1 is MNHNS, CDR2 SASEGT, per germline. CDR3 length: 12 amino acids. V was cut by 2 bases and J by 13 bases, with 12 bases left in between. The DNA for the CDR3 is TGTGCCAGCAGTGAACGACGACTGGATCAGTTCTTC. Its protein product is CASSERRLDQFF.

This chain uses TRBV10-2 with TRBJ1-4; D gene unclear. This CDR3 has 15 residues. Germline CDR1 is WSHSY and CDR2 is SAAADI. The ends were cut back, 4 bases at V and 0 bases at J, with 9 bases in the middle. The CDR3 bases are TGCGCCAGCAGTGTGGGGATTGCAACTAATGAAAAACTGTTTTTT. It is translated as CASSVGIATNEKLFF.

The chain has TRBV3-1 (or the pseudogene TRBV3-2) and TRBJ2-3; TRBD2 is a possible D gene (5 bases). Germline V lookup: CDR1 LGHDT, CDR2 YNNKEL (reference sequence). CDR3 size: 12 residues. The V end lost 3 bases, the J end lost 14 bases, and 15 bases lay between the germline ends. This CDR3 is CASSQALLGLYF. The CDR3 region has the DNA TGTGCCAGCAGCCAGGCCCTACTAGGGCTGTATTTT.

The chain couples TRBV19 to TRBJ1-5, with D unclear. The CDR3 spans 14 residues. Germline V lookup: CDR1 LNHDA, CDR2 SQIVND (reference sequence). V shed 5 bases and J shed 2 bases, with 10 bases lying between them. As DNA, the CDR3 is TGTGCCAGTAGTCACTGGGCCGGCAATCAGCCCCAGCATTTT. Encoded protein: CASSHWAGNQPQHF.

V and J are TRBV19 and TRBJ2-1, with D perhaps matching TRBD1 (6 bases). The germline V gene encodes CDR1 LNHDA and CDR2 SQIVND (reference sequence). CDR3 length: 14 residues. Trimming took off 5 bases at V and 9 bases at J, with 17 bases between the two ends. The CDR3 region is CASSGWDNVGEQFF. CDR3 in DNA: TGTGCCAGTAGTGGCTGGGACAACGTCGGTGAGCAGTTCTTC.

The CDR3 region is CASTGTSGTAYEQYF. The CDR3 nucleotides are TGTGCCAGCACTGGGACTAGCGGGACCGCCTACGAGCAGTACTTC. The chain joins TRBV25-1 to TRBJ2-7, with TRBD2 matching over 13 bases. The CDR3 spans 15 residues. V shed 7 bases, J shed 2 bases, and the junction held 5 bases outside the gene matches. Germline values: CDR1 MGHDK, CDR2 SYGVNS.

This clone was seen a single time. The junction and the germline gene differ at one end; a read error may be behind it. This chain links TRBV4-1 with TRBJ2-1; D not resolved. The CDR3 totals 16 residues. Germline-derived CDR1 and CDR2 are MGHRA and YSYEKL. CDR3 loop: CASSQDLAPQVNAQFF. The CDR3 region has the DNA TGCGCCAGCAGCCAAGATTTGGCCCCCCAGGTCAATGCGCAGTTCTTC.

The chain combines TRBV5-1 with TRBJ2-1; D not certain. This CDR3 is built from 16 residues. Germline values: CDR1 SGHRS, CDR2 YFSETQ. V lost 2 bases and J lost 2, with 14 bases in between. This chain's CDR3 is CASSFPDFLTYNEQFF. CDR3 coding DNA: TGCGCCAGCAGCTTCCCCGACTTCCTAACCTACAATGAGCAGTTCTTC.

The chain couples TRBV7-3 to TRBJ2-2, with TRBD2 matching over 11 bases. CDR1 SGHTA and CDR2 FQGTGA come from the germline V gene. The length of the CDR3 is 18 residues. The ends lost 4 bases at V and 4 bases at J; junction bases unmatched: 11. The chain's CDR3 is CASSSTKLAGDATGELFF. As DNA, the CDR3 is TGTGCCAGCAGCTCAACCAAACTAGCGGGAGACGCCACCGGGGAGCTGTTTTTT.

The genes are TRBV7-9 and TRBJ2-2; TRBD1 matches at 10 bases. V was pared by 2 bases and J by 5 bases, with 5 bases of the junction left unmatched. The germline V gene has CDR1 SEHNR and CDR2 FQNEAQ (reference sequence). This CDR3 is built from 16 residues. The CDR3 DNA is TGTGCCAGCAGCTTACGACTGGACAGGGGGACCGGGGAGCTGTTTTTT. This translates into CASSLRLDRGTGELFF.

The gene calls are TRBV7-9 and TRBJ1-1; the match to TRBD1 covers 7 bases. Germline lookup yields CDR1 SEHNR and CDR2 FQNEAQ (reference sequence). The trim removed 5 bases at V and 7 bases at J, leaving 4 bases unmatched. The CDR3 covers 12 residues. The CDR3 spells CASSPDRHEAFF. The CDR3, as DNA: TGTGCCAGCAGCCCGGACAGGCATGAAGCTTTCTTT.

The gene calls are TRBV6-5 and TRBJ2-2, with D tentatively TRBD2 (6 bases). The germline V gene encodes CDR1 MNHEY and CDR2 SVGAGI. The ends were cut back, 9 bases at V and 6 bases at J, with 20 bases in the middle. This CDR3 has 15 amino acids. CDR3 DNA: TGTGCCAGTCAAAGTTGGAGGGGTGGACCCGGGGAGCTGTTTTTT. Its protein is CASQSWRGGPGELFF.

The chain links TRBV6-1 to TRBJ2-7, with a weak D call TRBD2 (5 bases). Germline values: CDR1 MNHNS, CDR2 SASEGT. The CDR3 is 14 residues long. V lost 2 bases and J 5 bases, leaving 13 bases between the germline ends. CDR3 sequence reads: CASSEIRGSDEQYF. Here the CDR3 DNA reads TGTGCCAGCAGTGAAATACGAGGGTCCGACGAGCAGTACTTC.

DNA of the CDR3: TGTGCCAGCTCACGGGGTTCCTGGGGAACTGAAGCTTTCTTT. Translation: CASSRGSWGTEAFF. The J gene is TRBJ1-1, the V gene TRBV18; D ambiguous. This CDR3 is 14 amino acids long. Looked up from germline, CDR1 is KGHSH and CDR2 is LQKENI. V lost 4 bases to trimming and J lost 5 bases, with 14 bases between them.

V is TRBV5-1 and J is TRBJ1-2; TRBD1 aligns across 9 bases. The V gene's germline CDR1 is SGHRS and CDR2 YFSETQ. The CDR3 extends over 16 amino acids. The V and J ends lost 5 bases and 5 bases, in that order; junction bases with no gene match: 13. The CDR3 loop reads CASSRYPRDREYGYTF. The CDR3 DNA reads as TGCGCCAGCAGTCGTTACCCCCGGGACAGGGAGTATGGCTACACCTTC.

The rearrangement uses TRBV7-9 and TRBJ2-3; D gene uncertain. This CDR3 region has 13 residues. Trimming left V 1 base short and J 5 bases short, with 7 bases between. Looked up from germline, CDR1 is SEHNR and CDR2 is FQNEAQ (reference sequence). CDR3 bases: TGTGCCAGCAGCTTAGACTCGGGAGATACGCAGTATTTT. This codes for CASSLDSGDTQYF.

The chain carries TRBV9 and TRBJ2-2; weak D call: TRBD2 (6 bases). This CDR3 has 17 residues. Germline lookup yields CDR1 SGDLS and CDR2 YYNGEE. Trimming took off 1 base at V and 2 bases at J, with 15 bases between the two ends. The DNA of the CDR3 is TGTGCCAGCAGCGTACCCCGGAGGGGCTTAAACACCGGGGAGCTGTTTTTT. It encodes CASSVPRRGLNTGELFF. The whole variable domain, remainder taken from reference TRBV9 and TRBJ2-2, is DSGVTQTPKHLITATGQRVTLRCSPRSGDLSVYWYQQSLDQGLQFLIQYYNGEERAKGNILERFSAQQFPDLHSELNLSSLELGDSALYFCASSVPRRGLNTGELFFGEGSRLTVL.

The chain uses TRBV5-4 and TRBJ2-7; no definite D call. The CDR3 spans 13 residues. Trimming took 10 bases from V and 0 from J, leaving 14 bases between them. Germline assignment: CDR1 SGHNT and CDR2 YYREEE (reference sequence). As DNA, the CDR3 is TGTGCCCCAAGGAGCCCCAGCTCCTACGAGCAGTACTTC. Its protein product is CAPRSPSSYEQYF.

The chain combines TRBV5-1 with TRBJ1-1; no clear D gene. Trimming took off 0 bases at V and 0 bases at J, with 6 bases between the two ends. Germline V lookup: CDR1 SGHRS, CDR2 YFSETQ. The CDR3 is 14 amino acids. CDR3 amino acids: CASSLDDMNTEAFF. In DNA, the CDR3 is TGCGCCAGCAGCTTGGATGACATGAACACTGAAGCTTTCTTT.

The genes are TRBV5-4 and TRBJ2-7; the D is unclear. Trimming pared 0 bases from V and 7 bases from J, leaving 11 bases between. Germline assignment: CDR1 SGHNT and CDR2 YYREEE (reference sequence). CDR3 size: 13 residues. CDR3 sequence: CASSLAVLGEQYF. CDR3 DNA: TGTGCCAGCAGCTTGGCGGTCCTTGGGGAGCAGTACTTC.

The chain employs TRBV4-1 and TRBJ2-1; D uncertain. The V and J ends lost 5 bases and 6 bases respectively, with 11 bases between them. Germline CDR1 reads MGHRA; CDR2 reads YSYEKL. This CDR3 comprises 13 residues. The CDR3 spells CASSKLSSNEQFF. The CDR3 DNA follows: TGCGCCAGCAGCAAGTTATCTAGCAATGAGCAGTTCTTC.

The V gene is TRBV13, the J gene TRBJ1-3, with D hard to call. CDR1 is PRHDT and CDR2 is FYEKMQ in the germline V gene (reference sequence). V was clipped by 0 bases and J by 3 bases, with 6 bases between them. The CDR3 runs 14 residues. CDR3: CASSLGRVGNTIYF. The CDR3 nucleotides are TGTGCCAGCAGCTTAGGGAGGGTTGGAAACACCATATATTTT.